Reported below is one TCR beta chain. The data belong to a study of blood T cell repertoires in COVID-19. This CDR3 has 13 residues. The germline V gene has CDR1 SGHRS and CDR2 YFSETQ. V was clipped by 7 bases and J by 5 bases, with 13 bases between them. Sequencing was performed with immunoSEQ multiplex PCR; in TCRdb, only in-frame clones are kept and a portion is missing. This sample has about 160,000 clones, with about four fifths found just once. The TCR sequence derives from an older woman who had recovered from COVID-19. The gene calls are TRBV5-1 and TRBJ2-1; tentatively, D is TRBD2 (5 bases). The sample consisted of PBMCs or T cells enriched from blood (not recorded which). This CDR3 is CASRSEVDNEQFF. As DNA, the CDR3 is TGCGCCAGCCGCTCGGAGGTGGACAATGAGCAGTTCTTC.